These 12 T cell receptor beta chains came from one sample sequenced in a study of T cells in Graves' hyperthyroidism and ophthalmopathy. Amplification targeted TCR beta CDR3 regions from RNA transcripts. The HTBI primer set served for first-round RT-PCR of the TCR CDR3. TCRdb itself ran the multiplex PCR reads through MiXCR, one entry per CDR3 protein. The sample has 300,000 to 450,000 distinct CDR3 sequences; about 18% are singletons. The material sequenced was blood. These receptors came from a woman in her 30s with Graves' hyperthyroidism that later progressed to Graves' ophthalmopathy.

Comments on this clonotype: Mismatch with germline at one junction end may stem from a read error. The rearrangement links TRBV6-5 to TRBJ1-1; tentatively, D is TRBD1 (6 bases). Germline CDR1 is MNHEY and CDR2 is SVGAGI. The CDR3 contains 13 residues. CDR3 bases: TGTGCCAGCACTTACAGGGTTAACACTGAAGCTTTCTTT. Its translation is CASTYRVNTEAFF.

The chain joins TRBV29-1 to TRBJ2-7; 10 nucleotides align to TRBD2. CDR1 and CDR2 (germline): SQVTM, ANQGSEA. CDR3 length equals 17 residues. The V gene end was trimmed by 2 bases and the J gene end by 2 bases; junction bases not matched to a gene: 12. The CDR3 DNA is TGCAGCGTTGAAAGGGGGCTAGCGGGAGCGACTACCTACGAGCAGTACTTC. It is translated as CSVERGLAGATTYEQYF.

There are a few counts of this clonotype. The V gene is TRBV11-3, the J gene TRBJ2-2; D is perhaps TRBD1 (5 bases). This CDR3 has 16 amino acids. Germline V gene data show CDR1 as SGHNT and CDR2 as YENEEA. V was cut by 1 base and J by 2 bases, with 11 bases left in between. The CDR3 here is CASSLGQIVNTGELFF. In nucleotides, the CDR3 is TGTGCCAGCAGCTTAGGACAGATAGTTAACACCGGGGAGCTGTTTTTT.

V is TRBV18 and J is TRBJ2-6; TRBD1 aligns across 10 bases. V lost 2 bases, J lost 1 base, and 8 bases stayed unmatched. Germline V gene sequence: CDR1 KGHSH, CDR2 LQKENI. This CDR3 comprises 19 residues. The DNA for the CDR3 is TGTGCCAGCTCACCAAGGGACAGGGGCCCGTATTCTGGGGCCAACGTCCTGACTTTC. Its protein product is CASSPRDRGPYSGANVLTF.

This clonotype was seen many times. The chain links TRBV11-2 to TRBJ1-1, with D perhaps TRBD1 (6 bases). V gave up 5 bases and J gave up 0 bases, with 16 bases separating them. CDR1 is SGHAT and CDR2 is FQNNGV in the germline V gene. This CDR3 is built from 16 residues. The CDR3 coding sequence is TGTGCCAGCAGCAGGACACCAACAGGGCTGAACACTGAAGCTTTCTTT. Its translation: CASSRTPTGLNTEAFF. The whole variable domain, filled in from reference TRBV11-2 and TRBJ1-1, reads EAGVAQSPRYKIIEKRQSVAFWCNPISGHATLYWYQQILGQGPKLLIQFQNNGVVDDSQLPKDRFSAERLKGVDSTLKIQPAKLEDSAVYLCASSRTPTGLNTEAFFGQGTRLTVV.

This clonotype was seen at least ten times. The rearrangement joins TRBV19 to TRBJ1-1, with D possibly matching TRBD1 (5 bases). Trimming took off 7 bases at V and 10 bases at J, with 19 bases between the two ends. The germline CDR1 and CDR2 sequences are LNHDA and SQIVND (reference sequence). CDR3 length equals 13 residues. In DNA, the CDR3 is TGTGCCAGTATCCAAACGGCCGGGACTCGAGCTTTCTTT. Translated: CASIQTAGTRAFF.

This clonotype has just a few counts. This chain joins TRBV9 and TRBJ2-7; 7 bases fit TRBD1. V trimming: 6 bases; J trimming: 3 bases; junction bases outside the gene matches: 12. Germline values: CDR1 SGDLS, CDR2 YYNGEE. The CDR3 sequence is 15 residues long. CDR3 nucleotide sequence: TGTGCCAGCAACCCGGGCGGAAACAGGGGCTACGAGCAGTACTTC. Translated, it gives CASNPGGNRGYEQYF.

This clonotype appeared a single time. V usage is TRBV27 and J usage is TRBJ2-2; no definite D call. Germline CDR1 reads MNHEY; CDR2 reads SMNVEV (reference sequence). There are 14 residues in the CDR3. Trimming left V 2 bases short and J 7 bases short, with 11 bases between. The CDR3 sequence: CASSLEGPYGELFF. The CDR3 region has the DNA TGTGCCAGCAGTTTAGAAGGTCCTTACGGGGAGCTGTTTTTT.

This clonotype was observed a few times. The chain recombines TRBV5-1 with TRBJ1-2; tentative D call: TRBD1 (5 bases). V lost 0 bases to trimming and J lost 1 base, with 19 bases between them. The CDR3 sequence is 18 residues long. Germline V gene data show CDR1 as SGHRS and CDR2 as YFSETQ. The CDR3 loop reads CASSLEGGSGVLNYGYTF. The CDR3 DNA sequence: TGCGCCAGCAGCTTGGAAGGTGGATCGGGGGTTCTTAACTATGGCTACACCTTC.

In this sample, this clonotype turned up many times. The chain recombines TRBV3-1 with TRBJ2-3, with TRBD2 matching 12 bases. V lost 1 base to trimming and J lost 6 bases; unmatched junction nucleotides: 11. CDR1 is LGHDT, CDR2 YNNKEL, per germline (reference sequence). The CDR3 has 18 residues. CDR3 coding DNA: TGTGCCAGCAGCCAAGGGATACTAGCGGGAGGTCTCGGGGATACGCAGTATTTT. Translating gives CASSQGILAGGLGDTQYF.

This clonotype has more than one count but fewer than ten. This chain links TRBV9 with TRBJ2-2; D not certain. Germline V gene data show CDR1 as SGDLS and CDR2 as YYNGEE. Trimming cost V 4 bases and J 2 bases, with 15 bases left between them. The CDR3 is 16 amino acids. Here the CDR3 DNA reads TGTGCCAGCAGCCTCCTGGTGGGCCTAAACACCGGGGAGCTGTTTTTT. Its protein is CASSLLVGLNTGELFF.

This clonotype has more than one count but fewer than ten. The V gene is TRBV11-2, the J gene TRBJ2-1; 15 bases are shared with TRBD2. This CDR3 spans 15 amino acids. The germline gives CDR1 SGHAT, CDR2 FQNNGV. V lost 5 bases, J lost 8 bases, and 4 bases stayed unmatched. As DNA, the CDR3 is TGTGCCAGCAGCCGCGGACTAGCGGGAGGGGATGAGCAGTTCTTC. This gives the protein CASSRGLAGGDEQFF.